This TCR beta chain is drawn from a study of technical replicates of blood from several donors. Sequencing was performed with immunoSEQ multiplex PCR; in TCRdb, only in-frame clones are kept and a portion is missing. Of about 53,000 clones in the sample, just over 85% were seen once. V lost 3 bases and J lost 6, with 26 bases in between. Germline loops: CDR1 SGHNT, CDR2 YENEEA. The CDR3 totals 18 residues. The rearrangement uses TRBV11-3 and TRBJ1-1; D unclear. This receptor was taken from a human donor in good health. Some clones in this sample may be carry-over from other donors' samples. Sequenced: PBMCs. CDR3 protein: CASSFRAPNEGGYPEAFF. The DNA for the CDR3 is TGTGCCAGCAGCTTTAGGGCCCCTAACGAGGGAGGGTACCCTGAAGCTTTCTTT.